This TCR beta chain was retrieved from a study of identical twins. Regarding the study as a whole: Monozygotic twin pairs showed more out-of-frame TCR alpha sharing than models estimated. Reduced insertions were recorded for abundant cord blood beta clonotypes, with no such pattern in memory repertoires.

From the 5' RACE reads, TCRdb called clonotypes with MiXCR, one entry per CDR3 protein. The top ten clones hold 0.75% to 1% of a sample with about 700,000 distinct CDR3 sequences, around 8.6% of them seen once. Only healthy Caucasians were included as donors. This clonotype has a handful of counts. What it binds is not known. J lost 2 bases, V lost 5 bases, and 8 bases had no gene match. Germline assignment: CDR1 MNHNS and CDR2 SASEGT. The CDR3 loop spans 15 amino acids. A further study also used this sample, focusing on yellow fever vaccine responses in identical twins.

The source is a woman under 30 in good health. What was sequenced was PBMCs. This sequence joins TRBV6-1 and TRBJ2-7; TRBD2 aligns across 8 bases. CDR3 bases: TGTGCCAGCAGTCCTGATCGGGGGGGAGCCTACGAGCAGTACTTC. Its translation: CASSPDRGGAYEQYF.